The clone carrying this T cell receptor (beta chain) showed up many times. In TCRdb, the 5' RACE reads were re-called with MiXCR into one record per CDR3 protein. This sample has just under 60,000 distinct CDR3 sequences, with around 3.6% found just once. The source of the sample is a study of neurological immune-mediated disorders. The sample taken for sequencing was PBMCs. This clonotype was sampled from a woman aged 25 to 45 with multiple sclerosis.

CDR3 in DNA: TGTGCCAGCAGTGAAACAGACAAGGCTAATGAAAAACTGTTTTTT. Its translation is CASSETDKANEKLFF. The chain recombines TRBV25-1 with TRBJ1-4, with no clear D. Germline assignment: CDR1 MGHDK and CDR2 SYGVNS. The CDR3 contains 15 residues. The ends were cut back, 2 bases at V and 3 bases at J, with 10 bases in the middle.